The 30 T cell receptor beta chains in this list originate from one sample, sequenced in a study of shared clonotypes between healthy human individuals. In the naive CD8 group, cells lacked CD45RO and were positively selected for CCR7, so terminally differentiated effector memory CD45RA+ cells were left out. Here immunoSEQ multiplex PCR was the method, and the copy in TCRdb shows in-frame clones only, minus some. The sample contains 600,000 or so clones, 95% to 98% of which appear only once. Material for sequencing was naive CD8+ T cells sorted from blood. The source of these receptors is a man aged 25 to 40 in good health.

The V call is TRBV5-1, the J call TRBJ2-7; D is undetermined. This CDR3 spans 12 amino acids. V shed 4 bases and J shed 2 bases, with 7 bases lying between them. Germline CDR1 SGHRS, CDR2 YFSETQ. CDR3 bases: TGCGCCAGCAGCCCAGCAACCTACGAGCAGTACTTC. This codes for CASSPATYEQYF. Full variable domain (missing parts from reference TRBV5-1 and TRBJ2-7): KAGVTQTPRYLIKTRGQQVTLSCSPISGHRSVSWYQQTPGQGLQFLFEYFSETQRNKGNFPGRFSGRQFSNSRSEMNVSTLELGDSALYLCASSPATYEQYFGPGTRLTVT.

The chain links TRBV29-1 to TRBJ2-1; TRBD1 matches at 7 bases. V gave up 4 bases and J gave up 6 bases; unmatched junction bases: 18. Germline V gene sequence: CDR1 SQVTM, CDR2 ANQGSEA. This CDR3 is 17 amino acids long. The CDR3 spells CSVGTGASPGLGNEQFF. CDR3 in DNA: TGCAGCGTTGGCACAGGGGCTAGCCCTGGGTTAGGCAATGAGCAGTTCTTC.

V and J are TRBV25-1 and TRBJ2-7, with 12 bases fitting TRBD1. CDR1 is MGHDK and CDR2 is SYGVNS in the germline V gene. The CDR3 runs 14 residues. The trim removed 1 base at V and 5 bases at J, leaving 0 bases unmatched. The CDR3 loop reads CASSEWDRGHEQYF. The CDR3 DNA is TGTGCCAGCAGTGAATGGGACAGGGGGCACGAGCAGTACTTC.

The chain employs TRBV27 and TRBJ2-2; maybe TRBD2 (5 bases). CDR3 length: 14 residues. Trimming pared 9 bases from V and 7 bases from J, leaving 18 bases between. Germline V gene sequence: CDR1 MNHEY, CDR2 SMNVEV (reference sequence). This CDR3 reads CASCAGSYVGELFF. The CDR3 region has the DNA TGTGCCAGTTGTGCGGGCAGTTACGTCGGGGAGCTGTTTTTT.

V and J are TRBV9 and TRBJ2-1; 10 bases align to TRBD2. The CDR3 loop spans 16 amino acids. J lost 0 bases, V lost 1 base, and 1 base had no gene match. Germline CDR1 and CDR2: SGDLS and YYNGEE. The CDR3 here is CASSVLAGASYNEQFF. The DNA of the CDR3 is TGTGCCAGCAGCGTACTAGCGGGGGCCTCCTACAATGAGCAGTTCTTC.

The chain carries TRBV9 and TRBJ2-3; 9 nucleotides agree with TRBD1. The ends lost 5 bases at V and 5 bases at J; junction bases unmatched: 9. CDR1 SGDLS and CDR2 YYNGEE come from the germline V gene. The CDR3 extends over 15 amino acids. In nucleotides, the CDR3 is TGTGCCAGCAGTCCTAACAGGGGGCTTGTAGATACGCAGTATTTT. Residues: CASSPNRGLVDTQYF.

The table lists this clone with a count of one. This rearrangement joins TRBV13 to TRBJ2-7; D unclear. The CDR3 sequence is 16 residues long. The V gene's germline CDR1 is PRHDT and CDR2 FYEKMQ (reference sequence). Trimming removed 2 bases at V and 5 bases at J, with 19 bases between. The chain's CDR3 is CASSLIGLGKTHEQYF. CDR3 DNA: TGTGCCAGCAGCTTAATAGGGCTGGGGAAAACCCACGAGCAGTACTTC.

The gene calls are TRBV29-1 and TRBJ2-7, with D tentatively TRBD2 (8 bases). Germline-derived CDR1 and CDR2 are SQVTM and ANQGSEA. The ends were cut back, 2 bases at V and 7 bases at J, with 18 bases in the middle. This CDR3 has 14 residues. This CDR3 is CSVEIGTEREEQYF. The CDR3 nucleotides read TGCAGCGTTGAAATTGGGACAGAGCGGGAGGAGCAGTACTTC.

The gene calls are TRBV27 and TRBJ2-3, with unresolved D. The V and J ends lost 5 bases and 2 bases respectively, with 5 bases between them. The CDR3 length is 12 residues. CDR1 is MNHEY and CDR2 is SMNVEV in the germline V gene (reference sequence). The CDR3 region is CASSKSTDTQYF. DNA of the CDR3: TGTGCCAGCAGTAAGTCCACAGATACGCAGTATTTT.

A single count supports this clone. CDR3 sequence reads: CAIGPRLAGHQSSYNEQFF. CDR3 nucleotides: TGTGCCATCGGCCCACGACTAGCGGGTCATCAAAGCTCCTACAATGAGCAGTTCTTC. The chain links TRBV10-3 to TRBJ2-1, with TRBD2 matching over 10 bases. V gave up 8 bases and J gave up 0 bases; unmatched junction bases: 16. Germline assignment: CDR1 ENHRY and CDR2 SYGVKD. The CDR3 runs to 19 residues.

The gene calls are TRBV15 and TRBJ1-1; D is unresolved. CDR3 length equals 13 residues. V shed 0 bases and J shed 1 base, with 3 bases lying between them. Per the germline V gene, CDR1 is LNHNV and CDR2 is YYDKDF (reference sequence). Here the CDR3 DNA reads TGTGCCACCAGCAGAGACAGGAACACTGAAGCTTTCTTT. Protein: CATSRDRNTEAFF.

For the CDR3, the DNA is TGTGCCAGCAGTTTCCTCCTGGGAGGTACGCAGTATTTT. Encoded protein: CASSFLLGGTQYF. This chain connects TRBV28 to TRBJ2-3, with TRBD2 as a possible D gene (6 bases). Between the trimmed V and J ends, which lost 3 bases and 8 bases, there was a span of 12 bases. Germline-derived CDR1 and CDR2 are MDHEN and SYDVKM. The CDR3 spans 13 residues.

On this clone: Other DNA sequences in this sample translate to the same CDR3. This chain uses TRBV11-2 with TRBJ2-7, with D tentatively TRBD1 (6 bases). Trimming cost V 1 base and J 9 bases, with 13 bases left between them. There are 13 residues in the CDR3. Germline V gives CDR1 SGHAT, CDR2 FQNNGV. In DNA, the CDR3 is TGTGCCAGCAGCTTAGGAACAGGGAGAGGGCAGTACTTC. It specifies CASSLGTGRGQYF.

The chain has TRBV9 and TRBJ2-1, with D unclear. Trimming pared 4 bases from V and 6 bases from J, leaving 20 bases between. The CDR3 length is 16 residues. Germline V gene lookup returns CDR1 SGDLS and CDR2 YYNGEE. CDR3 sequence: CASSNHALTLSNEQFF. The CDR3 DNA follows: TGTGCCAGCAGCAACCATGCTCTCACTCTGAGCAATGAGCAGTTCTTC.

The rearrangement links TRBV7-9 to TRBJ2-7; D remains ambiguous. In germline, CDR1 is SEHNR, CDR2 FQNEAQ (reference sequence). Trimming shortened V by 5 bases and J by 2 bases, and 22 bases separated the two germline ends. The CDR3 is 17 amino acids. The CDR3 coding sequence is TGTGCCAGCAGCACCAACCCAATCGGCGACACCACCTACGAGCAGTACTTC. Its protein is CASSTNPIGDTTYEQYF.

J is TRBJ2-5 and V is TRBV7-9; TRBD1 is a possible D gene (5 bases). The CDR3 sequence is 19 residues long. Germline V gene lookup returns CDR1 SEHNR and CDR2 FQNEAQ (reference sequence). V lost 4 bases and J lost 5, with 29 bases in between. CDR3 in DNA: TGTGCCAGCAGCTACTATGGGGCTTTGACAGACGAAGTTCGGGAGACCCAGTACTTC. Amino acid sequence: CASSYYGALTDEVRETQYF.

The rearrangement links TRBV7-9 to TRBJ2-3; D is uncertain. The CDR3 extends over 15 amino acids. V was shortened by 1 base and J by 6 bases, with 14 bases between the two germline ends. The germline gives CDR1 SEHNR, CDR2 FQNEAQ (reference sequence). The CDR3 DNA sequence: TGTGCCAGCAGCTTAGGACTGGGAATACGGGATACGCAGTATTTT. Protein product: CASSLGLGIRDTQYF.

V gene TRBV4-3 combines with J gene TRBJ2-2; D possibly corresponds to TRBD1 (5 bases). Germline CDR1 is LGHNA and CDR2 is YSLEER. Trimming left V 3 bases short and J 4 bases short, with 12 bases between. The CDR3 loop spans 15 amino acids. The CDR3 nucleotides are TGCGCCAGCAGCCACACCATCGACAGCACCGGGGAGCTGTTTTTT. It is translated as CASSHTIDSTGELFF.

This chain joins TRBV7-8 and TRBJ2-1; D gene ambiguous. CDR1 is SGHVS, CDR2 FQNEAQ, per germline. CDR3 length: 15 residues. Trimming removed 4 bases from V and 0 bases from J, with 10 bases in between. The CDR3 spells CASSSLSSSYNEQFF. The DNA of the CDR3 is TGTGCCAGCAGCTCCTTATCGAGCTCCTACAATGAGCAGTTCTTC.

The chain couples TRBV30 to TRBJ2-2, with no clear D. Between the trimmed V and J ends, which lost 0 bases and 7 bases, there was a span of 9 bases. Germline CDR1 GTSNPN, CDR2 SVGIG (reference sequence). This CDR3 has 13 amino acids. The CDR3, as DNA: TGTGCCTGGAGTGTACTGGGTTTCGGGGAGCTGTTTTTT. This encodes CAWSVLGFGELFF. The variable domain in full, completed from reference TRBV30 and TRBJ2-2, reads SQTIHQWPATLVQPVGSPLSLECTVEGTSNPNLYWYRQAAGRGLQLLFYSVGIGQISSEVPQNLSASRPQDRQFILSSKKLLLSDSGFYLCAWSVLGFGELFFGEGSRLTVL.

V usage is TRBV27 and J usage is TRBJ2-3; 12 nucleotides match TRBD2. CDR1 is MNHEY, CDR2 SMNVEV, per germline (reference sequence). V dropped 5 bases and J dropped 2; count of bases not matched to a gene: 2. The CDR3 is 15 amino acids. The CDR3 region has the DNA TGTGCCAGCAGTAGACTAGCGGGAGACACAGATACGCAGTATTTT. Its translation: CASSRLAGDTDTQYF.

This chain joins TRBV7-9 and TRBJ2-7; no firm D call. Germline V gene data show CDR1 as SEHNR and CDR2 as FQNEAQ (reference sequence). V was cut by 7 bases and J by 4 bases, with 14 bases left in between. The CDR3 runs to 13 residues. The CDR3 is CASTPPVSYEQYF. CDR3 bases: TGTGCCAGCACCCCGCCGGTTTCGTACGAGCAGTACTTC.

The chain employs TRBV27 and TRBJ2-7; 13 nucleotides align to TRBD2. J was trimmed by 5 bases and V by 9 bases; bases with no gene match: 7. The CDR3 covers 14 residues. Germline V lookup: CDR1 MNHEY, CDR2 SMNVEV (reference sequence). CDR3 bases: TGTGCCAGTAGGACTAGCGGGAGTATCCACGAGCAGTACTTC. This gives the protein CASRTSGSIHEQYF.

The V call is TRBV6-1, the J call TRBJ2-1; TRBD2 matches 8 bases. Germline CDR1 is MNHNS and CDR2 is SASEGT. The CDR3 spans 15 residues. Trimming cost V 6 bases and J 0 bases; bases outside gene matches: 4. The CDR3 protein is CASRPGLVSYNEQFF. The CDR3 DNA reads as TGTGCCAGCAGGCCGGGACTAGTCTCCTACAATGAGCAGTTCTTC.

The V call is TRBV5-5, the J call TRBJ1-1; D is possibly TRBD1 (5 bases). The V end lost 2 bases, the J end lost 3 bases, and 8 bases lay between the germline ends. The CDR3 has 13 amino acids. Germline-derived CDR1 and CDR2 are SGHKS and YYEKEE (reference sequence). The CDR3 region is CASSLRGDTEAFF. CDR3 nucleotide sequence: TGTGCCAGCAGCTTACGGGGGGACACTGAAGCTTTCTTT.

The V and J genes are TRBV14 and TRBJ1-4; the D gene is possibly TRBD1 (5 bases). Trimming pared 6 bases from V and 7 bases from J, leaving 12 bases between. CDR1 is SGHDN and CDR2 is FVKESK in the germline V gene. The CDR3 runs to 13 residues. The CDR3 DNA reads as TGTGCCAGCAGGGGGGGTCCAAGTGAAAAACTGTTTTTT. This gives the protein CASRGGPSEKLFF.

This clone is a singleton in its sample. The CDR3 loop reads CASSLLGGLVRDTQYF. The DNA of the CDR3 is TGTGCCAGCAGCTTGCTCGGAGGACTAGTGCGAGATACGCAGTATTTT. The genes are TRBV7-9 and TRBJ2-3; 7 bases are shared with TRBD2. Germline CDR1 is SEHNR and CDR2 is FQNEAQ (reference sequence). The CDR3 runs to 16 residues. V lost 3 bases and J lost 5; bases outside the gene matches: 11.

The chain recombines TRBV28 with TRBJ2-1; D remains ambiguous. The CDR3 is made up of 12 amino acids. V gave up 5 bases and J gave up 7 bases, with 9 bases separating them. Germline V gives CDR1 MDHEN, CDR2 SYDVKM. Here the CDR3 DNA reads TGTGCCAGCAGTCGGAGCATAAATGAGCAGTTCTTC. It translates to CASSRSINEQFF.

The J gene is TRBJ1-3, the V gene TRBV9, with 7 bases that match TRBD1. Germline V gives CDR1 SGDLS, CDR2 YYNGEE. J was trimmed by 0 bases and V by 3 bases; bases with no gene match: 6. The CDR3 has 16 amino acids. CDR3 nucleotide sequence: TGTGCCAGCAGCGAGGGGGACAGATTCTCTGGAAACACCATATATTTT. Translating it yields CASSEGDRFSGNTIYF.

This clone is a singleton in its sample. The J gene is TRBJ2-3, the V gene TRBV7-8; unclear D gene. Looked up from germline, CDR1 is SGHVS and CDR2 is FQNEAQ. Trimming took 5 bases from V and 3 from J, leaving 9 bases between them. This CDR3 is built from 13 residues. CDR3 loop: CASSAVVTDTQYF. In nucleotides, the CDR3 is TGTGCCAGCAGCGCCGTCGTGACAGATACGCAGTATTTT.